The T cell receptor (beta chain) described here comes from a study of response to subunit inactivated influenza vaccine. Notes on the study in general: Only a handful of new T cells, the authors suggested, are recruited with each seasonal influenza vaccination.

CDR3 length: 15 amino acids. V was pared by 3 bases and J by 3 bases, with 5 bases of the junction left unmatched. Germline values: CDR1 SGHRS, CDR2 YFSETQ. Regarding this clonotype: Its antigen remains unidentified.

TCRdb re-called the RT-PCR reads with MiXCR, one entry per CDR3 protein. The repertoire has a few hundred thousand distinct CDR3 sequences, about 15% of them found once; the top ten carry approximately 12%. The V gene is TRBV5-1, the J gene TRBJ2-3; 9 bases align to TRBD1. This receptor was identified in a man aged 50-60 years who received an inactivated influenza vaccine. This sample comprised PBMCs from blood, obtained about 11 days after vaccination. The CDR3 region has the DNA TGCGCCAGCAGCTGGACAGGGGAACGGACAGATACGCAGTATTTT. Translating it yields CASSWTGERTDTQYF.